The clone carrying this T cell receptor (beta chain) is labeled large. Its antigen remains unknown. Patients were all untreated before their thyroid surgery. TCRdb ran MiXCR on the PCR reads. The table lists around 6,400 clones, 16% of them singletons, with 8.5% to 14% in the top ten. The sample is drawn from a study of metastatic and nonmetastatic thyroid tumors. On the study more broadly: Malignant and benign thyroid patients had repertoires compared in peripheral blood and tumor or nodule tissue.

Regarding the study as a whole: According to reports, the diversity of TCR beta was significantly higher in malignant thyroid tumors than in benign nodules, and this held in both blood and tumor samples.

Between the trimmed V and J ends, which lost 5 bases and 4 bases, there was a span of 15 bases. Germline assignment: CDR1 MDHEN and CDR2 SYDVKM. The CDR3 has 14 residues. The source is a male donor with papillary thyroid cancer or a benign thyroid nodule (not recorded which). Some clones in this sample may be carry-over from other donors' samples. This chain joins TRBV28 and TRBJ2-7; D unresolved. The sequenced sample was tumor tissue. DNA of the CDR3: TGTGCCAGCAGTCCCTGGCAACGGACGTACGAGCAGTACTTC. Translated: CASSPWQRTYEQYF.